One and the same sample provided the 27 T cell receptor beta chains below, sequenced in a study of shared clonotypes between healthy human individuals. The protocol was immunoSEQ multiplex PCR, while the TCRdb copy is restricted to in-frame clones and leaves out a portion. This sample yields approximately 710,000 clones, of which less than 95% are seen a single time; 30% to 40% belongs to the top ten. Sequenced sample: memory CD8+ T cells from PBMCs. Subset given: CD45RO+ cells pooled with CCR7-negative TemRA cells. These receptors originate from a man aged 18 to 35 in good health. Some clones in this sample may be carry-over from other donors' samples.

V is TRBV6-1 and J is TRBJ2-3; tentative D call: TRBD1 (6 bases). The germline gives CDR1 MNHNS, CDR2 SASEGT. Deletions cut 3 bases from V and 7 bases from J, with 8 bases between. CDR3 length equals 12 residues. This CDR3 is CASSDRGNTQYF. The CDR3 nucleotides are TGTGCCAGCAGTGATAGGGGGAATACGCAGTATTTT.

The CDR3 protein is CASSMGQGNTEAFF. CDR3 nucleotides: TGTGCCAGTAGTATGGGACAGGGAAACACTGAAGCTTTCTTT. This chain links TRBV19 with TRBJ1-1; 9 bases map to TRBD1. The ends lost 3 bases at V and 2 bases at J; junction bases unmatched: 1. From germline, CDR1 is LNHDA and CDR2 SQIVND (reference sequence). The length of the CDR3 is 14 residues.

The CDR3 is CASSSTNSGSSTDTQYF. For the CDR3, the DNA is TGTGCCAGCAGTTCAACAAATAGCGGATCTAGCACAGATACGCAGTATTTT. The genes are TRBV28 and TRBJ2-3; a weak D match, TRBD2 (6 bases). Trimming took off 4 bases at V and 0 bases at J, with 17 bases between the two ends. From germline, CDR1 is MDHEN and CDR2 SYDVKM. The CDR3 extends over 17 amino acids.

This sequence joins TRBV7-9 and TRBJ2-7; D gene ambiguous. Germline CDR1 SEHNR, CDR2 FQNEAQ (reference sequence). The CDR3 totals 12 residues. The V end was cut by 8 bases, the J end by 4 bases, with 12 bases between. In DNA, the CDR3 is TGTGCCAGCGACGATGGGGTGTACGAGCAGTACTTC. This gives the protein CASDDGVYEQYF. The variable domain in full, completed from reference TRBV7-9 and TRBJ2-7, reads DTGVSQNPRHKITKRGQNVTFRCDPISEHNRLYWYRQTLGQGPEFLTYFQNEAQLEKSRLLSDRFSAERPKGSFSTLEIQRTEQGDSAMYLCASDDGVYEQYFGPGTRLTVT.

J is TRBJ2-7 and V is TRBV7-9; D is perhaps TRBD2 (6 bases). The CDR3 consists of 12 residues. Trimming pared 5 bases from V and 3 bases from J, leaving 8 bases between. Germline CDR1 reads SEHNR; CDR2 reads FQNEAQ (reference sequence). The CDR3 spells CASSRDFYEQYF. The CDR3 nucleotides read TGTGCCAGCAGCCGGGACTTCTACGAGCAGTACTTC.

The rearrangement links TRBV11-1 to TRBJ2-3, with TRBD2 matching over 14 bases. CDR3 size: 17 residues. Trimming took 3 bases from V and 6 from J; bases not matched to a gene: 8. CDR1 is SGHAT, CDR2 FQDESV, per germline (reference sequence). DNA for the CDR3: TGTGCCAGCAGCTTGGGGACTAGCGGGAGTCTGTGGGATACGCAGTATTTT. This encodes CASSLGTSGSLWDTQYF.

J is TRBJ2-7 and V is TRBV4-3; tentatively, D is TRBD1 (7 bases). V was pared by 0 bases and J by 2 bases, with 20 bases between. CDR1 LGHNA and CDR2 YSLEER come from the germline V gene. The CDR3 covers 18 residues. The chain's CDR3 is CASSQEFPRGRDPYEQYF. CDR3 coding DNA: TGCGCCAGCAGCCAAGAATTTCCGAGGGGGCGGGACCCCTACGAGCAGTACTTC.

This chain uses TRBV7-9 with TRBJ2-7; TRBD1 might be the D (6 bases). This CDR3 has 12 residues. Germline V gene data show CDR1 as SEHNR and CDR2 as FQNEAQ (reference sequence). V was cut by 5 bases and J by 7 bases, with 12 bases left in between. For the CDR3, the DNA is TGTGCCAGCAGCCGCCGACAGGATGAGCAGTACTTC. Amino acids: CASSRRQDEQYF. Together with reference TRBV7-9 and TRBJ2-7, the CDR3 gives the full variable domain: DTGVSQNPRHKITKRGQNVTFRCDPISEHNRLYWYRQTLGQGPEFLTYFQNEAQLEKSRLLSDRFSAERPKGSFSTLEIQRTEQGDSAMYLCASSRRQDEQYFGPGTRLTVT.

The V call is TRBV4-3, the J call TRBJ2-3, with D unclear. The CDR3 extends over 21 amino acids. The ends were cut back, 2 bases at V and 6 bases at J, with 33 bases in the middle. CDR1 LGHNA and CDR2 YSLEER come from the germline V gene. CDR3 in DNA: TGCGCCAGCAGCCAACTCTCGTCTGTACCGTCGAGCATCCATGGGTCGGATACGCAGTATTTT. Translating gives CASSQLSSVPSSIHGSDTQYF.

The CDR3 sequence is CASSLFGPGTQNYNEKLFF. DNA for the CDR3: TGTGCCAGCAGTTTATTCGGTCCCGGGACTCAGAATTATAATGAAAAACTGTTTTTT. This chain uses TRBV27 with TRBJ1-4; maybe TRBD1 (5 bases). V gave up 1 base and J gave up 4 bases, with 22 bases separating them. The CDR3 is 19 residues long. Germline CDR1 and CDR2: MNHEY and SMNVEV (reference sequence).

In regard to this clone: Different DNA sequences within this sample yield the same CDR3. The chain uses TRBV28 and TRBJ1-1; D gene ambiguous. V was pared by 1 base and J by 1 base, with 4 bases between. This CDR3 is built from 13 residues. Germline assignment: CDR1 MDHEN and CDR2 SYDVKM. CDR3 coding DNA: TGTGCCAGCAGTTTATCCGGGAACACTGAAGCTTTCTTT. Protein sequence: CASSLSGNTEAFF.

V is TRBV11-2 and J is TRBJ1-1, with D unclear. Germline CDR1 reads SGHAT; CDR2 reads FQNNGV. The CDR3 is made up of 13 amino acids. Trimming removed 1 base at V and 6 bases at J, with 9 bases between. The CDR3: CASSLGDGAEAFF. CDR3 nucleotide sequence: TGTGCCAGCAGCTTAGGGGATGGGGCTGAAGCTTTCTTT. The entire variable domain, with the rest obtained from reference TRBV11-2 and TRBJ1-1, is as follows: EAGVAQSPRYKIIEKRQSVAFWCNPISGHATLYWYQQILGQGPKLLIQFQNNGVVDDSQLPKDRFSAERLKGVDSTLKIQPAKLEDSAVYLCASSLGDGAEAFFGQGTRLTVV.

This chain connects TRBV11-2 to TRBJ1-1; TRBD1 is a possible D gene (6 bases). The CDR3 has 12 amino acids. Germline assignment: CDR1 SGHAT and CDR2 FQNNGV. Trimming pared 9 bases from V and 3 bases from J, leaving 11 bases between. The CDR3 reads CASNKGDTEAFF. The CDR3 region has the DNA TGTGCCAGTAATAAGGGGGACACTGAAGCTTTCTTT.

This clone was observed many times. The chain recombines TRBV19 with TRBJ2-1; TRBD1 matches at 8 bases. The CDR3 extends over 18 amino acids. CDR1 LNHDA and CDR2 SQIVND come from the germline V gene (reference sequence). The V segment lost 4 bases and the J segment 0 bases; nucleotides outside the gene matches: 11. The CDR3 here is CASSNSGGQRYSYNEQFF. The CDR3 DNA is TGTGCCAGTAGTAACTCAGGGGGCCAGCGCTACTCCTACAATGAGCAGTTCTTC.

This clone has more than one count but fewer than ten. Written as DNA, the CDR3 is TGCGCCAGCTCGGGGAGGTACGTGGAGGTTCAATCATGGGGGCCCCAGCATTTT. It yields the protein CASSGRYVEVQSWGPQHF. The chain employs TRBV5-1 and TRBJ1-5; unclear D gene. Trimming removed 7 bases from V and 9 bases from J, with 32 bases in between. The V gene's germline CDR1 is SGHRS and CDR2 YFSETQ. This CDR3 is built from 18 residues.

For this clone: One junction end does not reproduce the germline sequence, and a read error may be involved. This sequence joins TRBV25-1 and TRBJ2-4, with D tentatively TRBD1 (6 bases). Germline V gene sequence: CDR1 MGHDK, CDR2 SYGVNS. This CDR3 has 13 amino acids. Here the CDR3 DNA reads TGTGCCAGCAGTGAACTACCCCCGGGACACGGACATTTC. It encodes CASSELPPGHGHF.

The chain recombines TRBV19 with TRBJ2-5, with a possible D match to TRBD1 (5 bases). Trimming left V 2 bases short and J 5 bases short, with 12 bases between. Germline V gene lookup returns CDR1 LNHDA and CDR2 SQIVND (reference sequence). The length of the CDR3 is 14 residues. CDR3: CASSIYGARETQYF. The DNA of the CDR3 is TGTGCCAGTAGTATATATGGGGCGCGGGAGACCCAGTACTTC. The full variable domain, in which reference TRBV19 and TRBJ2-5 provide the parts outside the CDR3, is DGGITQSPKYLFRKEGQNVTLSCEQNLNHDAMYWYRQDPGQGLRLIYYSQIVNDFQKGDIAEGYSVSREKKESFPLTVTSAQKNPTAFYLCASSIYGARETQYFGPGTRLLVL.

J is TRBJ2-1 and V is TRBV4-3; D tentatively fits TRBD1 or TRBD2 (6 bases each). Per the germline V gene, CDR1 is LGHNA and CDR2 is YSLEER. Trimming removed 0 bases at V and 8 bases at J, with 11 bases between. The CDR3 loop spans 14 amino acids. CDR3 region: CASSQDGGGDEQFF. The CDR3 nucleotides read TGCGCCAGCAGCCAAGACGGGGGCGGCGATGAGCAGTTCTTC.

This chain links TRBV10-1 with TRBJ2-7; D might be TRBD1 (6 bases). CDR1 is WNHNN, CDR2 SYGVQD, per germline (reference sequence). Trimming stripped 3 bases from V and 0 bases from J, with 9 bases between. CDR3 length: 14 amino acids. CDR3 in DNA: TGCGCCAGCAGTGATTTGGGGGCCTCCTACGAGCAGTACTTC. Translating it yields CASSDLGASYEQYF.

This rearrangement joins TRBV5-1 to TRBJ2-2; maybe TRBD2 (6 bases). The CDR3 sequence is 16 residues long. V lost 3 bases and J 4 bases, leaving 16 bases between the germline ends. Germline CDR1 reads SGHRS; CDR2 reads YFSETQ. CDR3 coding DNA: TGCGCCAGCAGCTGGACCCGGGACTCCCTCACCGGGGAGCTGTTTTTT. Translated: CASSWTRDSLTGELFF.

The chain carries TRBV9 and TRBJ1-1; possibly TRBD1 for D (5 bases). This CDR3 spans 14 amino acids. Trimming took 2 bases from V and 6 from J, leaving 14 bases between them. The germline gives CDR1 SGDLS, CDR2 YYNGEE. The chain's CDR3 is CASSVSGREAEAFF. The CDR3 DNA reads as TGTGCCAGCAGCGTCTCAGGGAGGGAGGCTGAAGCTTTCTTT.

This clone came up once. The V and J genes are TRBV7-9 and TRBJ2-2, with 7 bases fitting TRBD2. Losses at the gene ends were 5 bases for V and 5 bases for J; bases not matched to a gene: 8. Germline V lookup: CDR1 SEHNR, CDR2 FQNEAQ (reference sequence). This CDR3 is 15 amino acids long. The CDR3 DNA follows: TGTGCCAGCAGCCCCCGGACTAGTCTAACCGGGGAGCTGTTTTTT. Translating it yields CASSPRTSLTGELFF.

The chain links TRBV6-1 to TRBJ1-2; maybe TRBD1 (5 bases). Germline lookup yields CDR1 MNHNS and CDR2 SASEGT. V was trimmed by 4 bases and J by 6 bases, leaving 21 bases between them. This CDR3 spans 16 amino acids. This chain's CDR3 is CASSAEGLDGWDGYTF. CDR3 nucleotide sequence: TGTGCCAGCAGTGCTGAGGGGCTAGATGGGTGGGATGGCTACACCTTC.

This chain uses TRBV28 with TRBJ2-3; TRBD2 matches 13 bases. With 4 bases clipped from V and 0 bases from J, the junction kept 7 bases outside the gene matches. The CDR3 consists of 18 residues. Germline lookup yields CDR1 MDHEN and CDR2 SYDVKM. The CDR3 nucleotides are TGTGCCAGCAGTTGGGGACTAGCGGGAAGGGGGAGCACAGATACGCAGTATTTT. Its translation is CASSWGLAGRGSTDTQYF.

CDR3 DNA: TGTGCCAGCGTAGGACAGCAGAATGAAAAACTGTTTTTT. It yields the protein CASVGQQNEKLFF. The gene calls are TRBV7-9 and TRBJ1-4; tentatively, D is TRBD1 (6 bases). CDR3 size: 13 residues. Trimming pared 8 bases from V and 5 bases from J, leaving 12 bases between. Germline V lookup: CDR1 SEHNR, CDR2 FQNEAQ (reference sequence).

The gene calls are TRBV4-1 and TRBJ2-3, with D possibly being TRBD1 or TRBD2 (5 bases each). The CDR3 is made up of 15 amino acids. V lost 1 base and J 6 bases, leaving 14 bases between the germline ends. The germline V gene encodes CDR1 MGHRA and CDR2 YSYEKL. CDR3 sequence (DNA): TGCGCCAGCAGCCAAGGGGACCGGGGAACTGATACGCAGTATTTT. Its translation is CASSQGDRGTDTQYF.

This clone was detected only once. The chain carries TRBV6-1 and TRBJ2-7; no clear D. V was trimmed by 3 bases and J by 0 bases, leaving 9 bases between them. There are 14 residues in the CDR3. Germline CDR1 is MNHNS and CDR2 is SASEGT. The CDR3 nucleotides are TGTGCCAGCAGTGAGTTCGGGTACTCCTACGAGCAGTACTTC. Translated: CASSEFGYSYEQYF.